The next 17 T cell receptor beta chains were all read from a single sample in a study of technical replicates of blood from a handful of donors. TCRdb's copy holds only in-frame clones and misses some; the assay was immunoSEQ multiplex PCR. The table has around 93,000 clones, approximately 94% seen once. What was sequenced was T cells isolated from PBMCs. The receptors come from a human donor in good health.

This clone has only one observation. The rearrangement joins TRBV6-1 to TRBJ1-5; a weak D match, TRBD1 (5 bases). V was clipped by 0 bases and J by 0 bases, with 9 bases between them. There are 16 residues in the CDR3. Germline V gene sequence: CDR1 MNHNS, CDR2 SASEGT. The CDR3 protein is CASSEAAGYSNQPQHF. CDR3 nucleotides: TGTGCCAGCAGTGAAGCTGCAGGGTATAGCAATCAGCCCCAGCATTTT.

Remarks on this clone: Additional DNA sequences in this sample encode the identical CDR3. This chain uses TRBV18 with TRBJ2-1; D not certain. Germline-derived CDR1 and CDR2 are KGHSH and LQKENI. V dropped 0 bases and J dropped 5 bases, with 2 bases sitting between them. CDR3 length equals 12 residues. The CDR3 sequence is CASSPPNNEQFF. The DNA for the CDR3 is TGTGCCAGCTCACCACCCAACAATGAGCAGTTCTTC. The full variable domain, with the rest looked up from reference TRBV18 and TRBJ2-1, is NAGVMQNPRHLVRRRGQEARLRCSPMKGHSHVYWYRQLPEEGLKFMVYLQKENIIDESGMPKERFSAEFPKEGPSILRIQQVVRGDSAAYFCASSPPNNEQFFGPGTRLTVL.

This chain connects TRBV6-1 to TRBJ1-2, with 9 positions matching TRBD1. The V gene end was trimmed by 3 bases and the J gene end by 4 bases; junction bases not matched to a gene: 9. CDR1 and CDR2 from the germline V gene are MNHNS and SASEGT. The CDR3 covers 16 residues. The CDR3 DNA follows: TGTGCCAGCAGTGATACTACTAGGGACAGGGCCTATGGCTACACCTTC. This translates into CASSDTTRDRAYGYTF.

This sequence joins TRBV28 and TRBJ1-5; 8 bases agree with TRBD1. The V and J ends lost 2 bases and 1 base, in that order; junction bases with no gene match: 7. The CDR3 has 17 residues. Germline CDR1 reads MDHEN; CDR2 reads SYDVKM. In nucleotides, the CDR3 is TGTGCCAGCAGTTTAAGTACGGACAGGGAAAGCAATCAGCCCCAGCATTTT. Translated: CASSLSTDRESNQPQHF.

This chain uses TRBV7-8 with TRBJ1-2, with 10 bases identical to TRBD1. CDR1 and CDR2 (germline): SGHVS, FQNEAQ. Unmatched junction bases numbered 23, after V lost 2 bases and J lost 8 bases. CDR3 size: 20 residues. In DNA, the CDR3 is TGTGCCAGCAGCTTATTGACCTCCGGGACAGGGGCGAGGTTTTTGGGAGGCTACACCTTC. It encodes CASSLLTSGTGARFLGGYTF.

This clone has a single count. The chain joins TRBV28 to TRBJ2-3, with a weak D call TRBD2 (6 bases). Germline CDR1 and CDR2: MDHEN and SYDVKM. The germline V and J ends were trimmed by 3 bases and 6 bases, with 19 bases remaining between them. The CDR3 spans 16 residues. CDR3 region: CASSFTLRGAQDTQYF. CDR3 nucleotide sequence: TGTGCCAGCAGTTTTACCCTTCGCGGGGCCCAGGATACGCAGTATTTT.

V is TRBV19 and J is TRBJ1-1; TRBD1 aligns across 9 bases. From germline, CDR1 is LNHDA and CDR2 SQIVND (reference sequence). V was pared by 4 bases and J by 5 bases, with 8 bases of the junction left unmatched. The CDR3 length is 15 residues. The CDR3 DNA sequence: TGTGCCAGTAGTACATGGACAGGGGTACGGACTGAAGCTTTCTTT. This translates into CASSTWTGVRTEAFF.

J is TRBJ2-7 and V is TRBV5-6; 8 nucleotides agree with TRBD2. V lost 0 bases, J lost 3 bases, and 5 bases stayed unmatched. The CDR3 consists of 15 residues. CDR1 is SGHDT and CDR2 is YYEEEE in the germline V gene. The CDR3 sequence: CASSLALRGGYEQYF. CDR3 bases: TGTGCCAGCAGCTTGGCCCTCCGGGGGGGCTACGAGCAGTACTTC.

This clone was seen just once. The chain is built from TRBV9 and TRBJ1-2, with D possibly matching TRBD1 (5 bases). Trimming cost V 2 bases and J 2 bases, with 7 bases left between them. The CDR3 consists of 13 residues. The germline V gene encodes CDR1 SGDLS and CDR2 YYNGEE. In DNA form, the CDR3 reads TGTGCCAGCAGCGTTAAGGGGAACTATGGCTACACCTTC. Amino acids: CASSVKGNYGYTF.

The rearrangement joins TRBV9 to TRBJ1-3; TRBD1 matches at 7 bases. The trim removed 3 bases at V and 5 bases at J, leaving 5 bases unmatched. The CDR3 spans 14 residues. In germline, CDR1 is SGDLS, CDR2 YYNGEE. CDR3 nucleotides: TGTGCCAGCAGCGCAACAGGGGTCAGAAACACCATATATTTT. It translates to CASSATGVRNTIYF.

The CDR3 spells CASSRPDSGTYNEQFF. The CDR3 nucleotides are TGTGCCAGCTCACGGCCGGATAGCGGGACCTACAATGAGCAGTTCTTC. The chain combines TRBV18 with TRBJ2-1; 8 positions agree with TRBD2. The CDR3 sequence is 16 residues long. Germline-derived CDR1 and CDR2 are KGHSH and LQKENI. Germline trimming cut 4 bases from V and 2 bases from J; bases unmatched to any gene: 7.

The chain combines TRBV2 with TRBJ2-7; 9 nucleotides match TRBD2. The length of the CDR3 is 14 residues. Germline CDR1 is SNHLY and CDR2 is FYNNEI. V was clipped by 4 bases and J by 5 bases; unmatched bases: 6. The CDR3 sequence is CASSAGLARNEQYF. The CDR3 nucleotides are TGTGCCAGCAGTGCTGGACTAGCGAGGAACGAGCAGTACTTC.

As DNA, the CDR3 is TGTGCCAGTAGTATAATAAGCAGCGGGAGCAATGAGCAGTTCTTC. Protein sequence: CASSIISSGSNEQFF. The chain has TRBV19 and TRBJ2-1; 8 bases are shared with TRBD2. Trimming at V came to 2 bases and at J to 6 bases, leaving 6 bases not matched to a gene. The CDR3 length is 15 residues. Looked up from germline, CDR1 is LNHDA and CDR2 is SQIVND (reference sequence).

The J gene is TRBJ2-3, the V gene TRBV15; D unclear. The CDR3 totals 16 residues. Germline CDR1 LNHNV, CDR2 YYDKDF (reference sequence). V lost 5 bases to trimming and J lost 0 bases, with 15 bases between them. Written as DNA, the CDR3 is TGTGCCACCAGCGAAAGACTGTCTACTAGCACAGATACGCAGTATTTT. This sequence encodes CATSERLSTSTDTQYF. Filled out from reference TRBV15 and TRBJ2-3, the complete variable domain reads DAMVIQNPRYQVTQFGKPVTLSCSQTLNHNVMYWYQQKSSQAPKLLFHYYDKDFNNEADTPDNFQSRRPNTSFCFLDIRSPGLGDTAMYLCATSERLSTSTDTQYFGPGTRLTVL.

This chain connects TRBV5-1 to TRBJ2-5, with D possibly being TRBD1 (5 bases). Germline CDR1 SGHRS, CDR2 YFSETQ. V gave up 4 bases and J gave up 3 bases, with 10 bases separating them. This CDR3 comprises 13 residues. This CDR3 reads CASSQDSEETQYF. As DNA, the CDR3 is TGCGCCAGCAGCCAAGACAGCGAAGAGACCCAGTACTTC.

This sequence joins TRBV28 and TRBJ2-2; 7 positions match TRBD2. The CDR3 has 14 amino acids. Germline loops: CDR1 MDHEN, CDR2 SYDVKM. Losses at the gene ends were 6 bases for V and 7 bases for J; bases not matched to a gene: 8. The CDR3 nucleotides are TGTGCCAGCAGAGGACTAGTCTTATACGGGGAGCTGTTTTTT. It encodes CASRGLVLYGELFF.

This rearrangement joins TRBV18 to TRBJ2-3, with a weak D call TRBD2 (5 bases). Trimming removed 0 bases at V and 2 bases at J, with 9 bases between. The CDR3 runs to 15 residues. CDR1 is KGHSH, CDR2 LQKENI, per germline. The CDR3 sequence: CASSPPPGNTDTQYF. CDR3 bases: TGTGCCAGCTCACCACCCCCGGGGAACACAGATACGCAGTATTTT. Full variable domain (rest looked up from reference TRBV18 and TRBJ2-3): NAGVMQNPRHLVRRRGQEARLRCSPMKGHSHVYWYRQLPEEGLKFMVYLQKENIIDESGMPKERFSAEFPKEGPSILRIQQVVRGDSAAYFCASSPPPGNTDTQYFGPGTRLTVL.